Listed below are T cell receptor beta chains from one sample, sequenced in a study of T cell clones after liver transplantation. This table comes from immunoSEQ multiplex PCR, and its TCRdb copy is limited to in-frame clones, with some not included. Altogether some 6,100 clones are present, roughly 85% being singletons, with the ten largest covering roughly a third. The starting material was CD8+ T cells from blood, obtained 24 months after liver transplant. These receptors originate from a human patient who received a liver transplant. Some T cells may possibly be graft donor cells. CDR3s include the opening cysteine and the closing phenylalanine or tryptophan. Each record gives: J gene, V gene, D gene, clone size, CDR3 DNA, CDR3 protein. A D gene is named only where the DNA matches it firmly. Some rows mark clone size as missing; the rest say once, few, many or name a class of expanded clone.

TRBJ1-4,TRBV5-5,NA,NA,TGTGCCAGCAGCTTAGACGCTTGGACAAGACTTAATGAAAAACTGTTTTTT,CASSLDAWTRLNEKLFF
TRBJ2-2,TRBV27,NA,NA,TGTGCCAGCAGTTATGGAGACACCGGGGAGCTGTTTTTT,CASSYGDTGELFF
TRBJ2-7,TRBV4-1,NA,NA,TGCGCCAGCAGCCCAAACTTGTCCTACGAGCAGTACTTC,CASSPNLSYEQYF
TRBJ2-7,TRBV28,NA,NA,TGTGCCAGCGGCCGGGACGGGTTATACGAGCAGTACTTC,CASGRDGLYEQYF
TRBJ2-3,TRBV9,TRBD1,once,TGTGCCAGCAGCGCCAGATCCGGGACAGATAACTGGGATACGCAGTATTTT,CASSARSGTDNWDTQYF
TRBJ1-5,TRBV28,NA,NA,TGTGCCAGCAGTTATACCTTTAATCAGCCCCAGCATTTT,CASSYTFNQPQHF
TRBJ2-1,TRBV10-2,TRBD2,NA,TGCGCCAGCAGTGGTGGACTAGCGGGAACGCCGAATGAGCAGTTCTTC,CASSGGLAGTPNEQFF
TRBJ1-5,TRBV6-1,TRBD1,NA,TGTGCCAGCATTTGGACAGGCGATAGCAATCAGCCCCAGCATTTT,CASIWTGDSNQPQHF
TRBJ1-1,TRBV4-1,NA,medium-sized,TGCGCCAGCAGCCAAGAGGGGGGAGTTGAAGCTTTCTTT,CASSQEGGVEAFF
TRBJ2-2,TRBV11-2,TRBD2,medium-sized,TGTGCCAGCAGCCCGACTAGCGGGGGGCCGAACACCGGGGAGCTGTTTTTT,CASSPTSGGPNTGELFF
TRBJ1-5,TRBV7-9,NA,NA,TGTGCCAGCAGCCAAGAGGAACCAAATCAGCCCCAGCATTTT,CASSQEEPNQPQHF
TRBJ2-3,TRBV5-1,NA,NA,TGCGCCAGCAGCTTGGTTGGAGATACGCAGTATTTT,CASSLVGDTQYF
TRBJ1-1,TRBV5-1,TRBD1,NA,TGCGCCAGCTCGACAGGGGGGAACACTGAAGCTTTCTTT,CASSTGGNTEAFF
TRBJ2-3,TRBV27,NA,NA,TGTGCCAGCGGGCGGACCCGCACAGATACGCAGTATTTT,CASGRTRTDTQYF
TRBJ1-2,TRBV6-4,TRBD1,once,TGTGCCAGCAGTGGGGTCGTGGGGGACAGGGATGGCTACACCTTC,CASSGVVGDRDGYTF
TRBJ1-6,TRBV27,NA,large,TGTGCCAGCAGTTTGAACTTTAATTCACCCCTCCACTTT,CASSLNFNSPLHF
TRBJ2-1,TRBV7-9,TRBD2,NA,TGTGCCAGCAGGTTTAGCGGGGGGCCGCCCTACAATGAGCAGTTCTTC,CASRFSGGPPYNEQFF
TRBJ2-7,TRBV6-6,NA,NA,TGTGCCAGCAGTTACTCGGCGGGTTTCTACGAGCAGTACTTC,CASSYSAGFYEQYF
TRBJ2-2,TRBV7-6,TRBD2,NA,TGTGCCAGCAGTCGAGGACTAGCGGCGAACACCGGGGAGCTGTTTTTT,CASSRGLAANTGELFF
TRBJ2-7,TRBV27,NA,NA,TGTGCCAGCAGTCGGGGGAGCTGGGTCTACGAGCAGTACTTC,CASSRGSWVYEQYF
TRBJ2-4,TRBV2,TRBD2,NA,TGTGCCAGCTTCCCCGTGCCGGGGGGAGCCAAAAACATTCAGTACTTC,CASFPVPGGAKNIQYF
TRBJ2-7,TRBV9,NA,NA,TGTGCCAGCAGCGTAGGGGGCACAGGGTTAGCGTACGAGCAGTACTTC,CASSVGGTGLAYEQYF
TRBJ2-7,TRBV7-5,NA,NA,TGTGCCAGCAGCTTAACAGGGACCCACGAGCAGTACTTC,CASSLTGTHEQYF
TRBJ2-3,TRBV2,TRBD2,NA,TGTGCCAGCAGTGGACTAGCGGGAGGCCTCGCAGATACGCAGTATTTT,CASSGLAGGLADTQYF
TRBJ2-2,TRBV28,NA,NA,TGTGCCACCTCCGAGGGTTACGACGCGGAGCTGTTTTTT,CATSEGYDAELFF
TRBJ1-1,TRBV9,NA,few,TGTGCCAGCAGCGTAGAGGGGGGTAACACTGAAGCTTTCTTT,CASSVEGGNTEAFF
TRBJ2-1,TRBV7-8,TRBD1,few,TGTGCCAGCAGCCATCCCGGGACAGGGTGGGAAAATGAGCAGTTCTTC,CASSHPGTGWENEQFF
TRBJ2-1,TRBV5-1,TRBD2,NA,TGCGCCAGCAGCGTGGGACTAGCGGGGGGCTACAATGAGCAGTTCTTC,CASSVGLAGGYNEQFF
TRBJ2-7,TRBV28,NA,once,TGTGCCAGCAGTTTGGGCAAGGTCGAGCAGTACTTC,CASSLGKVEQYF
TRBJ1-1,TRBV25-1,NA,NA,TGTGCCAGCATCGGCGGTCAGGGGAACACTGAAGCTTTCTTT,CASIGGQGNTEAFF
TRBJ2-7,TRBV2,NA,NA,TGTGCCAGCAGTGTACAGTGGAACTCCTACGAGCAGTACTTC,CASSVQWNSYEQYF
TRBJ2-2,TRBV4-1,TRBD1,NA,TGCGCCAGCAGCCAAATGGGACAGGGGGTCGCCGGGGAGCTGTTTTTT,CASSQMGQGVAGELFF
TRBJ2-7,TRBV29-1,NA,NA,TGCAGCGTTGAAGAGGCGAGGGTCCCCGAGCAGTACTTC,CSVEEARVPEQYF
TRBJ2-1,TRBV7-9,TRBD2,NA,TGTGCCAGCAGCTTAGAACTAGCGGGAGGGGAGCAGTTCTTC,CASSLELAGGEQFF
TRBJ2-5,TRBV27,NA,few,TGTGCCAGCAGTCGCGTAGTACAAGAGACCCAGTACTTC,CASSRVVQETQYF
TRBJ1-1,TRBV29-1,NA,few,TGCAGCGTTATAAGGGGGACTGAAGCTTTCTTT,CSVIRGTEAFF
TRBJ2-3,TRBV7-2,NA,NA,TGTGCCAGCAGCTTGGATAACAGGTTCACAGATACGCAGTATTTT,CASSLDNRFTDTQYF
TRBJ2-7,TRBV27,NA,once,TGTGCCAGCAGTCCCCCTAACCGATACGAGCAGTACTTC,CASSPPNRYEQYF
TRBJ1-2,TRBV30,NA,NA,TGTGCCTGGACCGGAGGGGGGGCCTATGGCTACACCTTC,CAWTGGGAYGYTF
TRBJ1-2,TRBV27,TRBD1,NA,TGTGCCAGTCGTGCAGGGCCAGGGGGGTACTATGGCTACACCTTC,CASRAGPGGYYGYTF
TRBJ1-4,TRBV2,NA,once,TGTGCCAGCAGTGGGTCCGGGGGCTATGAAAAACTGTTTTTT,CASSGSGGYEKLFF